What follows is one T cell receptor beta chain and its context. Its binding antigen is unknown. No much larger clone is present one base from it, and per-base qualities are unavailable. TCRbeta CDR3 regions were amplified from genomic DNA by means of the immunoSEQ Assay, a bias-controlled multiplex PCR. Under the source paper's analysis protocol: Within the assay, amplification of reference gene primers was used to estimate how many nucleated cells each sample contained. To quantify the absolute abundance of each unique TCRbeta CDR3 rearrangement, sequence reads were collapsed and filtered. Productive Simpson clonality was computed per sample as the square root of Simpson's diversity index over productive rearrangements. Here the immuneACCESS table is served through TCRdb, limited to in-frame sequences with V and J called. Missing clones are a known gap in these copies; in checked studies unresolved V genes cover under half, and the rest lacks a known reason. The V and J calls and the clone size are those of that table, but D and trimming were determined from the DNA. This sample holds about 30,000 clones; 70% to 90% were observed only once. About a tenth of the sample belongs to the ten largest clones.

Including cysteine and phenylalanine, the CDR3 has 14 amino acids. Of the read, only the CDR3 DNA is kept; its 42 bases are in frame from base 1. CDR1 and CDR2, per the germline V gene, are KGHSH and LQKENI. V drops 2 bases and J drops 2 bases, leaving 8 bases in between. The sample comes from a study of blood T cell repertoires in COVID-19 (dated by TCRdb to 2019 to 2021). About the investigation overall: The collaborator samples originated in the United States, Italy and Spain and spanned the acute and convalescent phases of COVID-19. The prospective study material was composed of cDNA or gDNA derived from T cells, B-cell-depleted T cells, or PBMCs. Subjects who had been exposed to COVID-19, were actively infected with it, or had recovered from it provided the deeply sampled blood TCRbeta repertoires that made up the dataset. A freely available public database, intended as a resource for researchers studying the immune response to SARS-CoV-2, is where the repertoires were released. The samples were drawn from two sources: the first 160 participants of the ongoing ImmuneRACE study, and fewer than 1,500 subjects contributed by 6 global collaborators. Sample metadata almost always included a de-identified subject ID, COVID-19 status, age in years and sex. Where available, HLA class I and class II types were obtained from metadata supplied by the sample provider rather than from assay-based typing. Study-level results and caveats: The quantity of clinical and demographic metadata differed by source and by participant and was supplied without curation.

Whole blood was collected in K2EDTA tubes by collaborating institutions according to the institutions' own protocols. Collaborator samples were shipped for TCRbeta analysis as frozen whole blood, isolated PBMCs, or DNA extracted from either sample type. Sequencing was done on a sample of peripheral blood. The chain was built from TRBV18 and TRBJ2-3, and TRBD1 may be the D gene, going by 5 matching bases. This receptor was identified in a human donor in a cohort sampled during active COVID-19. In nucleotides, the sequence is TGTGCCAGCTCACCAGGGGCGGTCACAGATACGCAGTATTTT. This codes for CASSPGAVTDTQYF.